These 21 T cell receptor beta chains came from one sample sequenced in a study of cytomegalovirus exposure and HLA in healthy donors. Profiled with immunoSEQ multiplex PCR; TCRdb holds only in-frame clones, not every one. The table records approximately 270,000 clones, 70% to 90% of them present only once. The sample comprised PBMCs. Every receptor here comes from a woman younger than 35 in good health and CMV-seronegative.

This rearrangement joins TRBV5-6 to TRBJ1-2; the D is unclear. CDR1 is SGHDT, CDR2 YYEEEE, per germline. CDR3 length: 13 amino acids. V was cut by 5 bases and J by 8 bases, with 16 bases left in between. The CDR3 is CASRPTRSGGYTF. The CDR3 DNA sequence: TGTGCCAGCAGGCCCACGAGGTCTGGAGGCTACACCTTC.

The V and J genes are TRBV2 and TRBJ2-5, with 7 bases that match TRBD1. The junction had 2 bases not matched to a gene; V was cut back by 6 bases and J by 1 base. CDR1 and CDR2 from the germline V gene are SNHLY and FYNNEI. The CDR3 is made up of 13 amino acids. The CDR3 reads CASSGQAQETQYF. CDR3 sequence (DNA): TGTGCCAGCAGCGGACAGGCCCAAGAGACCCAGTACTTC. The full variable domain, with the rest looked up from reference TRBV2 and TRBJ2-5, is EPEVTQTPSHQVTQMGQEVILRCVPISNHLYFYWYRQILGQKVEFLVSFYNNEISEKSEIFDDQFSVERPDGSNFTLKIRSTKLEDSAMYFCASSGQAQETQYFGPGTRLLVL.

The V gene is TRBV6-5, the J gene TRBJ2-7, with a weak D call TRBD2 (5 bases). Germline V gene sequence: CDR1 MNHEY, CDR2 SVGAGI. The V gene lost 2 bases and the J gene lost 6 bases, with 17 bases spanning the gap. The CDR3 has 15 amino acids. CDR3 sequence (DNA): TGTGCCAGCAGTTACAATGCGGGTGGTAATGGCGAGCAGTACTTC. Protein sequence: CASSYNAGGNGEQYF.

The gene calls are TRBV27 and TRBJ1-1, with 7 bases lining up with TRBD1. V dropped 5 bases and J dropped 0; count of bases not matched to a gene: 6. Per germline, CDR1 MNHEY and CDR2 SMNVEV (reference sequence). The CDR3 spans 15 residues. CDR3 residues: CASSPSGTVNTEAFF. CDR3 in DNA: TGTGCCAGCAGTCCGTCTGGGACAGTGAACACTGAAGCTTTCTTT.

The chain recombines TRBV5-1 with TRBJ2-3; TRBD1 is a possible D gene (6 bases). Trimming shortened V by 4 bases and J by 6 bases, and 15 bases separated the two germline ends. This CDR3 has 14 residues. Germline V gene data show CDR1 as SGHRS and CDR2 as YFSETQ. CDR3 nucleotide sequence: TGCGCCAGCAGCGTGGGACAATTAGTGGATACGCAGTATTTT. Protein product: CASSVGQLVDTQYF. Looking up the rest from reference TRBV5-1 and TRBJ2-3 gives the full variable domain: KAGVTQTPRYLIKTRGQQVTLSCSPISGHRSVSWYQQTPGQGLQFLFEYFSETQRNKGNFPGRFSGRQFSNSRSEMNVSTLELGDSALYLCASSVGQLVDTQYFGPGTRLTVL.

The CDR3 protein is CASSSQAGTEAFF. In DNA form, the CDR3 reads TGTGCCAGCAGCTCTCAGGCAGGCACTGAAGCTTTCTTT. The genes are TRBV11-2 and TRBJ1-1; D is unresolved. Germline CDR1 reads SGHAT; CDR2 reads FQNNGV. CDR3 length: 13 amino acids. The V end was cut by 4 bases, the J end by 4 bases, with 10 bases between.

This sequence joins TRBV9 and TRBJ1-5; TRBD1 might be the D (5 bases). This CDR3 is 15 amino acids long. The V gene lost 4 bases and the J gene lost 1 base, with 12 bases spanning the gap. Germline V CDR1 and CDR2: SGDLS, YYNGEE. CDR3 in amino acids: CASSPTGGSNQPQHF. The CDR3 nucleotides read TGTGCCAGCAGCCCCACGGGGGGGAGCAATCAGCCCCAGCATTTT.

This clone was detected only once. The gene calls are TRBV6-4 and TRBJ2-1; a possible D gene is TRBD2 (5 bases). This CDR3 spans 17 amino acids. CDR1 and CDR2 from the germline V gene are MRHNA and SNTAGT. V was trimmed by 0 bases and J by 5 bases, leaving 17 bases between them. The DNA for the CDR3 is TGTGCCAGCAGTGACTCGGTCGGCGGAGACGGGAACAATGAGCAGTTCTTC. Protein product: CASSDSVGGDGNNEQFF.

The rearrangement joins TRBV7-9 to TRBJ2-7; D not resolved. Trimming removed 7 bases at V and 0 bases at J, with 13 bases between. The CDR3 length is 14 residues. Germline V lookup: CDR1 SEHNR, CDR2 FQNEAQ (reference sequence). The DNA for the CDR3 is TGTGCCAGCAAGGAGTTAATGAGCTCCTACGAGCAGTACTTC. It encodes CASKELMSSYEQYF.

The chain joins TRBV19 to TRBJ2-5, with 8 bases lining up with TRBD2. J gave up 2 bases and V 1 base, and 9 bases lay outside the gene matches. The CDR3 has 17 amino acids. Germline V gene data show CDR1 as LNHDA and CDR2 as SQIVND (reference sequence). The CDR3 protein is CASSIVRGTREQETQYF. CDR3 in DNA: TGTGCCAGTAGTATAGTCCGAGGGACTAGAGAGCAAGAGACCCAGTACTTC. The complete variable domain, with remaining parts taken from reference TRBV19 and TRBJ2-5, reads DGGITQSPKYLFRKEGQNVTLSCEQNLNHDAMYWYRQDPGQGLRLIYYSQIVNDFQKGDIAEGYSVSREKKESFPLTVTSAQKNPTAFYLCASSIVRGTREQETQYFGPGTRLLVL.

This chain links TRBV10-1 with TRBJ1-3; tentative D call: TRBD1 (6 bases). V was clipped by 7 bases and J by 0 bases, with 16 bases between them. Germline V gene lookup returns CDR1 WNHNN and CDR2 SYGVQD (reference sequence). CDR3 size: 16 residues. CDR3 loop: CASTSGQLFSGNTIYF. The CDR3 DNA follows: TGCGCCAGCACTTCAGGACAGCTTTTCTCTGGAAACACCATATATTTT.

The CDR3 loop is CGGAVADTQYF. DNA of the CDR3: TGCGGTGGTGCGGTGGCAGATACGCAGTATTTT. This chain uses TRBV20-1 with TRBJ2-3; no clear D. This CDR3 comprises 11 residues. Germline lookup yields CDR1 DFQATT and CDR2 SNEGSKA (reference sequence).

The count of this clone is one. This chain links TRBV18 with TRBJ2-5; TRBD1 might be the D (6 bases). Trimming cost V 3 bases and J 3 bases, with 8 bases left between them. Per the germline V gene, CDR1 is KGHSH and CDR2 is LQKENI. This CDR3 spans 13 amino acids. CDR3 sequence: CASSPTGKETQYF. The CDR3 DNA sequence: TGTGCCAGCTCACCGACAGGTAAAGAGACCCAGTACTTC.

The chain is built from TRBV19 and TRBJ2-1; TRBD2 matches 7 bases. The V gene end was trimmed by 3 bases and the J gene end by 2 bases; junction bases not matched to a gene: 4. Germline assignment: CDR1 LNHDA and CDR2 SQIVND (reference sequence). This CDR3 is 15 amino acids long. In DNA form, the CDR3 reads TGTGCCAGTAGTATTGCTAGCGGTCCCTACAATGAGCAGTTCTTC. Translated: CASSIASGPYNEQFF.

The chain employs TRBV29-1 and TRBJ1-1, with TRBD1 matching over 9 bases. V dropped 4 bases and J dropped 0; count of bases not matched to a gene: 6. CDR3 length equals 15 residues. The germline CDR1 and CDR2 sequences are SQVTM and ANQGSEA. In DNA form, the CDR3 reads TGCAGCGTTGGGGGACAGGGAGGCATGAACACTGAAGCTTTCTTT. This translates into CSVGGQGGMNTEAFF.

The chain joins TRBV30 to TRBJ1-5, with D tentatively TRBD1 (5 bases). V was pared by 5 bases and J by 4 bases, with 12 bases between. Germline CDR1 is GTSNPN and CDR2 is SVGIG (reference sequence). The CDR3 is made up of 13 amino acids. CDR3 region: CAWGGTTNQPQHF. CDR3 sequence (DNA): TGTGCCTGGGGGGGGACCACGAATCAGCCCCAGCATTTT.

This clone was seen a handful of times. The chain employs TRBV6-5 and TRBJ1-2, with 8 bases fitting TRBD1. The germline V gene encodes CDR1 MNHEY and CDR2 SVGAGI. Unmatched junction bases numbered 3, after V lost 2 bases and J lost 4 bases. The CDR3 contains 14 residues. Here the CDR3 DNA reads TGTGCCAGCAGTTACGGACAGGGTAGCTATGGCTACACCTTC. Translated, it gives CASSYGQGSYGYTF.

The rearrangement uses TRBV30 and TRBJ1-1, with a possible D match to TRBD1 (5 bases). This CDR3 has 15 residues. Looked up from germline, CDR1 is GTSNPN and CDR2 is SVGIG (reference sequence). V shed 0 bases and J shed 4 bases, with 15 bases lying between them. The CDR3 DNA reads as TGTGCCTGGAGTGTAGGGTTTTCACAGGCCACTGAAGCTTTCTTT. Its translation: CAWSVGFSQATEAFF.

J is TRBJ1-1 and V is TRBV29-1; no firm D call. V was pared by 1 base and J by 5 bases, with 8 bases between. CDR1 is SQVTM and CDR2 is ANQGSEA in the germline V gene. CDR3 length: 12 amino acids. CDR3 sequence (DNA): TGCAGCGTTGAAGCGGGTTGGACTGAAGCTTTCTTT. It codes for CSVEAGWTEAFF.

This clone turned up a few times. The chain uses TRBV7-2 and TRBJ2-7; weak D call: TRBD2 (5 bases). The CDR3 extends over 12 amino acids. The V end lost 2 bases, the J end lost 4 bases, and 6 bases lay between the germline ends. CDR1 and CDR2 (germline): SGHTA, FQGNSA. CDR3 nucleotide sequence: TGTGCCAGCAGCTTAAGAGGGTACGAGCAGTACTTC. This codes for CASSLRGYEQYF.

CDR3 sequence reads: CASSPRRISGVPQETQYF. The CDR3 DNA is TGTGCCAGCAGTCCACGCCGTATTTCCGGGGTCCCCCAAGAGACCCAGTACTTC. V and J are TRBV27 and TRBJ2-5; D perhaps matches TRBD2 (5 bases). V was clipped by 5 bases and J by 1 base, with 23 bases between them. Germline CDR1 is MNHEY and CDR2 is SMNVEV (reference sequence). CDR3 length equals 18 residues.